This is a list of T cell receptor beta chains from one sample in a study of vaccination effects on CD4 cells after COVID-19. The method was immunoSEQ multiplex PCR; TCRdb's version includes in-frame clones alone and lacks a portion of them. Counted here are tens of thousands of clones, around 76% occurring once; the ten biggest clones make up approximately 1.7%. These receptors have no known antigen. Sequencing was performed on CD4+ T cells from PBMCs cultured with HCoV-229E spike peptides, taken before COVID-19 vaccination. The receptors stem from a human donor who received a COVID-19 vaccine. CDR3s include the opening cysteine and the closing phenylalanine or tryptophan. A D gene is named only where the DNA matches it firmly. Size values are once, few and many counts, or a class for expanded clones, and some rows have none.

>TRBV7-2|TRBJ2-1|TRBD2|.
CASSLGHGAGGSYNEQFF
TGTGCCAGCAGCTTAGGTCACGGGGCGGGGGGCTCCTACAATGAGCAGTTCTTC
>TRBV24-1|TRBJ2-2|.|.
CATSDTTRANTGELFF
TGTGCCACCAGTGATACGACTCGCGCGAACACCGGGGAGCTGTTTTTT
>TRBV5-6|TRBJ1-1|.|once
CASSLRGSDTEAFF
TGTGCCAGCAGCCTGAGGGGATCTGATACTGAAGCTTTCTTT
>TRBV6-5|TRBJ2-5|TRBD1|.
CASSYSTGGAETQYF
TGTGCCAGCAGTTATAGCACAGGGGGCGCGGAGACCCAGTACTTC
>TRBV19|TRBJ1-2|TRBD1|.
CASSIGTGLNGYTF
TGTGCCAGTAGTATCGGGACAGGGTTAAACGGCTACACCTTC
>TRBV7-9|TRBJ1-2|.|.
CASSLAEGHGGYTF
TGTGCCAGCAGCTTAGCTGAAGGGCACGGTGGCTACACCTTC
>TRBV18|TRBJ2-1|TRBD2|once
CASSPWTSASSYNEQFF
TGTGCCAGCTCACCTTGGACTAGCGCTTCCTCCTACAATGAGCAGTTCTTC
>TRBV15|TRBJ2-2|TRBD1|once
CATRPGQITGELFF
TGTGCCACCAGGCCGGGACAGATCACCGGGGAGCTGTTTTTT
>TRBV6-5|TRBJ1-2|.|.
CASSSRVNYGYTF
TGTGCCAGCAGTTCTAGGGTCAACTATGGCTACACCTTC
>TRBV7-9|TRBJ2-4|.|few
CASSLDPGAKNIQYF
TGTGCCAGCAGCCTGGACCCTGGGGCCAAAAACATTCAGTACTTC
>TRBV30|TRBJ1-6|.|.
CAWSSIYGINSPLHF
TGTGCCTGGAGTTCAATCTATGGGATTAATTCACCCCTCCACTTT
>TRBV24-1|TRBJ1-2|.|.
CATSDSGFGYTF
TGTGCCACCAGTGATTCGGGGTTCGGCTACACCTTC
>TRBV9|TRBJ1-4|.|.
CASSVAGEHEKLFF
TGTGCCAGCAGCGTAGCAGGGGAGCACGAAAAACTGTTTTTT